Following are 29 T cell receptor beta chains from one sample sequenced in a study of T cell responses to AZD1222 COVID-19 vaccine. Produced via immunoSEQ multiplex PCR; TCRdb's table is partial and in-frame only. The sample lists around 120,000 clones; about 89% were seen once. The material was peripheral blood, obtained 28 days after the second AZD1222 dose. These receptors came from an adult who received the AZD1222 COVID-19 vaccine.

The genes are TRBV4-1 and TRBJ2-2; 16 bases agree with TRBD2. V dropped 1 base and J dropped 4; count of bases not matched to a gene: 6. Germline V gene sequence: CDR1 MGHRA, CDR2 YSYEKL. The CDR3 spans 19 residues. As DNA, the CDR3 is TGCGCCAGCAGCCAAGCGGGACTAGCGGGGGGGCGTGGCACCGGGGAGCTGTTTTTT. Translated, it gives CASSQAGLAGGRGTGELFF.

This sequence joins TRBV19 and TRBJ1-1; possibly TRBD1 for D (5 bases). Germline V lookup: CDR1 LNHDA, CDR2 SQIVND (reference sequence). V shed 9 bases and J shed 1 base, with 15 bases lying between them. The CDR3 is 14 amino acids. The CDR3 sequence: CASKLQVGNTEAFF. CDR3 nucleotides: TGTGCCAGCAAACTACAGGTTGGGAACACTGAAGCTTTCTTT.

The chain has TRBV4-2 and TRBJ2-5, with no clear D. V was shortened by 3 bases and J by 5 bases, with 7 bases between the two germline ends. This CDR3 has 12 amino acids. Germline V gives CDR1 LGHNA, CDR2 YNFKEQ. The chain's CDR3 is CASSHPTETQYF. The CDR3 coding sequence is TGTGCCAGCAGCCACCCTACGGAGACCCAGTACTTC.

J is TRBJ1-1 and V is TRBV4-2, with 7 bases aligning to TRBD1. This CDR3 spans 14 amino acids. CDR1 LGHNA and CDR2 YNFKEQ come from the germline V gene. V lost 5 bases, J lost 1 base, and 4 bases stayed unmatched. In DNA, the CDR3 is TGTGCCAGCAGCAAACAGGGGAGGAACACTGAAGCTTTCTTT. This gives the protein CASSKQGRNTEAFF.

The rearrangement links TRBV5-1 to TRBJ1-5, with D hard to call. CDR3 length: 15 amino acids. V was clipped by 0 bases and J by 0 bases, with 7 bases between them. Germline-derived CDR1 and CDR2 are SGHRS and YFSETQ. CDR3 sequence (DNA): TGCGCCAGCAGCTTGGGGGATTATAGCAATCAGCCCCAGCATTTT. Amino acids: CASSLGDYSNQPQHF.

The CDR3 region is CASSSAAANTGELFF. The CDR3, as DNA: TGTGCCAGCAGTAGCGCGGCTGCGAACACCGGGGAGCTGTTTTTT. The chain joins TRBV28 to TRBJ2-2; D is unclear. CDR3 length: 15 amino acids. Germline V CDR1 and CDR2: MDHEN, SYDVKM. Trimming stripped 5 bases from V and 0 bases from J, with 10 bases between.

The chain is built from TRBV3-1 (or the pseudogene TRBV3-2) and TRBJ2-7; 7 bases map to TRBD2. Per the germline V gene, CDR1 is LGHDT and CDR2 is YNNKEL (reference sequence). CDR3 length equals 14 residues. V gave up 1 base and J gave up 3 bases; unmatched junction bases: 3. CDR3 in DNA: TGTGCCAGCAGCCAAGCGGGAGGCCACTACGAGCAGTACTTC. Translating gives CASSQAGGHYEQYF.

This chain links TRBV7-3 with TRBJ2-6, with no clear D. CDR1 and CDR2 from the germline V gene are SGHTA and FQGTGA. There are 16 residues in the CDR3. V lost 3 bases, J lost 0 bases, and 9 bases lay in between. For the CDR3, the DNA is TGTGCCAGCAGCTTCAACGCGGTCTCTGGGGCCAACGTCCTGACTTTC. It is translated as CASSFNAVSGANVLTF. Variable domain in full (rest from reference TRBV7-3 and TRBJ2-6): GAGVSQTPSNKVTEKGKYVELRCDPISGHTALYWYRQSLGQGPEFLIYFQGTGAADDSGLPNDRFFAVRPEGSVSTLKIQRTERGDSAVYLCASSFNAVSGANVLTFGAGSRLTVL.

This chain uses TRBV14 with TRBJ2-3; D is ambiguous. V was shortened by 2 bases and J by 5 bases, with 17 bases between the two germline ends. CDR3 size: 16 residues. Germline-derived CDR1 and CDR2 are SGHDN and FVKESK. In nucleotides, the CDR3 is TGTGCCAGCAGCCAAAAACACAAAGGGTCAAGAGATACGCAGTATTTT. This translates into CASSQKHKGSRDTQYF.

The rearrangement joins TRBV9 to TRBJ2-7, with TRBD1 matching 12 bases. The CDR3 is made up of 15 amino acids. The trim removed 3 bases at V and 6 bases at J, leaving 7 bases unmatched. CDR1 is SGDLS and CDR2 is YYNGEE in the germline V gene. CDR3 loop: CASSGRGQGAFEQYF. CDR3 sequence (DNA): TGTGCCAGCAGCGGGCGGGGACAGGGGGCATTCGAGCAGTACTTC.

This chain links TRBV9 with TRBJ1-5, with 7 bases fitting TRBD1. Germline V gene data show CDR1 as SGDLS and CDR2 as YYNGEE. The CDR3 sequence is 15 residues long. After removal of 1 base from V and 4 bases from J, the junction contained 5 bases not matched to a gene. The CDR3 spells CASSVSTGANQPQHF. CDR3 coding DNA: TGTGCCAGCAGCGTATCCACAGGGGCAAATCAGCCCCAGCATTTT. Filled out from reference TRBV9 and TRBJ1-5, the complete variable domain reads DSGVTQTPKHLITATGQRVTLRCSPRSGDLSVYWYQQSLDQGLQFLIQYYNGEERAKGNILERFSAQQFPDLHSELNLSSLELGDSALYFCASSVSTGANQPQHFGDGTRLSIL.

This clone was counted a few times. The chain employs TRBV13 and TRBJ2-2; D remains unclear. Trimming pared 3 bases from V and 2 bases from J, leaving 7 bases between. From germline, CDR1 is PRHDT and CDR2 FYEKMQ (reference sequence). This CDR3 contains 14 residues. The CDR3 loop reads CASSFAENTGELFF. CDR3 DNA sequence: TGTGCCAGCAGCTTCGCAGAAAACACCGGGGAGCTGTTTTTT.

The V gene is TRBV28, the J gene TRBJ1-1; possible D gene TRBD1, 5 bases. This CDR3 has 14 residues. The ends were cut back, 5 bases at V and 7 bases at J, with 17 bases in the middle. Germline CDR1 and CDR2: MDHEN and SYDVKM. The CDR3 DNA sequence: TGTGCCAGCAGTGCGGCGGGGGGGAATGGTGAAGCTTTCTTT. Its protein is CASSAAGGNGEAFF.

The chain recombines TRBV4-3 with TRBJ1-1; D remains unclear. The CDR3 is made up of 15 amino acids. The V end was cut by 3 bases, the J end by 0 bases, with 11 bases between. Germline-derived CDR1 and CDR2 are LGHNA and YSLEER. The CDR3 sequence: CASSHRTPMNTEAFF. Here the CDR3 DNA reads TGCGCCAGCAGCCACCGCACTCCTATGAACACTGAAGCTTTCTTT.

This clone was counted once. This chain connects TRBV28 to TRBJ1-1; possible D gene TRBD1, 6 bases. Trimming removed 2 bases at V and 2 bases at J, with 15 bases between. CDR1 is MDHEN, CDR2 SYDVKM, per germline. This CDR3 is 16 amino acids long. The CDR3 DNA is TGTGCCAGCAGTTTAGCCCTGGGGGGCGGAAACACTGAAGCTTTCTTT. Translated, it gives CASSLALGGGNTEAFF. Using reference TRBV28 and TRBJ1-1 for the parts outside the CDR3, the full variable domain is DVKVTQSSRYLVKRTGEKVFLECVQDMDHENMFWYRQDPGLGLRLIYFSYDVKMKEKGDIPEGYSVSREKKERFSLILESASTNQTSMYLCASSLALGGGNTEAFFGQGTRLTVV.

The chain joins TRBV27 to TRBJ2-5; possible D gene TRBD2, 6 bases. Germline V gives CDR1 MNHEY, CDR2 SMNVEV (reference sequence). The CDR3 sequence is 14 residues long. The germline V and J ends were trimmed by 4 bases and 0 bases, with 9 bases remaining between them. The DNA for the CDR3 is TGTGCCAGCAGTTACCGGGGGAACCAAGAGACCCAGTACTTC. It encodes CASSYRGNQETQYF.

The V call is TRBV24-1, the J call TRBJ1-5; D is ambiguous. The CDR3 has 15 amino acids. Germline CDR1 reads KGHDR; CDR2 reads SFDVKD. With 4 bases removed from V and 0 bases from J, the gap between germline ends came to 9 bases. The chain's CDR3 is CATSDSSNSNQPQHF. The CDR3 nucleotides read TGTGCCACCAGTGACTCCTCGAATAGCAATCAGCCCCAGCATTTT.

V gene TRBV28 combines with J gene TRBJ1-1; 9 bases fit TRBD1. Germline V gene data show CDR1 as MDHEN and CDR2 as SYDVKM. The CDR3 loop spans 15 amino acids. The junction had 5 bases not matched to a gene; V was cut back by 1 base and J by 5 bases. In nucleotides, the CDR3 is TGTGCCAGCAGTTTATTGACAGGGGGGTATACTGAAGCTTTCTTT. Amino acids: CASSLLTGGYTEAFF.

The CDR3: CASSQDWAEAFF. The CDR3 nucleotides read TGCGCCAGCAGCCAAGATTGGGCTGAAGCTTTCTTT. The chain has TRBV4-1 and TRBJ1-1; D is ambiguous. The germline V and J ends were trimmed by 0 bases and 6 bases, with 5 bases remaining between them. CDR1 MGHRA and CDR2 YSYEKL come from the germline V gene. This CDR3 spans 12 amino acids.

The chain recombines TRBV5-5 with TRBJ2-6, with 8 bases lining up with TRBD1. This CDR3 is built from 18 residues. Germline lookup yields CDR1 SGHKS and CDR2 YYEKEE (reference sequence). V shed 4 bases and J 2 bases; nucleotides not matched to a gene: 11. The CDR3 DNA follows: TGTGCCAGCAGCAAAACCAGGGGGCTCGGGCCTGGGGCCAACGTCCTGACTTTC. Amino acids: CASSKTRGLGPGANVLTF.

This chain joins TRBV28 and TRBJ1-1; 8 bases agree with TRBD1. Germline V CDR1 and CDR2: MDHEN, SYDVKM. The CDR3 runs 13 residues. V was clipped by 4 bases and J by 7 bases; unmatched bases: 5. CDR3 sequence reads: CASSSGQGGEAFF. CDR3 nucleotide sequence: TGTGCCAGCAGTTCCGGACAGGGTGGTGAAGCTTTCTTT.

V is TRBV5-3 and J is TRBJ1-1, with D unresolved. TRBV5-3 is noted as an ORF with a role that remains uncertain. V lost 0 bases to trimming and J lost 1 base, with 10 bases between them. CDR3 length equals 15 residues. CDR3 sequence reads: CARSLGRKKNTEAFF. The CDR3 bases are TGTGCCAGAAGCTTGGGACGGAAGAAGAACACTGAAGCTTTCTTT.

The chain has TRBV6-1 and TRBJ1-2; D unclear. V lost 0 bases to trimming and J lost 2 bases, with 7 bases between them. The CDR3 extends over 14 amino acids. Germline CDR1 is MNHNS and CDR2 is SASEGT. Written as DNA, the CDR3 is TGTGCCAGCAGTGAAGCGTTAACGAACTATGGCTACACCTTC. It encodes CASSEALTNYGYTF.

CDR3 protein: CASSFVQGVRQPQHF. CDR3 in DNA: TGTGCCAGCAGCTTTGTACAGGGGGTTCGACAGCCCCAGCATTTT. The chain joins TRBV5-8 to TRBJ1-5, with 8 bases lining up with TRBD1. The CDR3 contains 15 residues. Germline values: CDR1 SGHTS, CDR2 YDEGEE. V lost 2 bases to trimming and J lost 7 bases; unmatched junction nucleotides: 8.

The chain is built from TRBV3-1 (or the pseudogene TRBV3-2) and TRBJ1-1; D unclear. Trimming took 6 bases from V and 7 from J, leaving 12 bases between them. The CDR3 has 12 amino acids. Germline values: CDR1 LGHDT, CDR2 YNNKEL (reference sequence). The CDR3 here is CASRSAQSEAFF. CDR3 coding DNA: TGTGCCAGCAGGAGCGCTCAGAGTGAAGCTTTCTTT.

The V call is TRBV19, the J call TRBJ1-1; D is unresolved. The CDR3 totals 14 residues. Trimming pared 4 bases from V and 7 bases from J, leaving 16 bases between. Per germline, CDR1 LNHDA and CDR2 SQIVND (reference sequence). The CDR3 is CASSSHDTPNEAFF. For the CDR3, the DNA is TGTGCCAGTAGTAGCCACGACACGCCCAATGAAGCTTTCTTT.

The chain uses TRBV19 and TRBJ2-1; 7 bases match TRBD2. CDR3 length equals 16 residues. Germline-derived CDR1 and CDR2 are LNHDA and SQIVND (reference sequence). V was pared by 6 bases and J by 0 bases, with 8 bases of the junction left unmatched. In nucleotides, the CDR3 is TGTGCCAGTAGGTTTCAAAGCGGGGACTCCTACAATGAGCAGTTCTTC. Amino acids: CASRFQSGDSYNEQFF.

The chain recombines TRBV6-5 with TRBJ2-7; no definite D call. The CDR3 length is 14 residues. The V end lost 6 bases, the J end lost 1 base, and 13 bases lay between the germline ends. The germline gives CDR1 MNHEY, CDR2 SVGAGI. The DNA for the CDR3 is TGTGCCAGCAGCGTTCGGCAGGATTCCTACGAGCAGTACTTC. Its translation is CASSVRQDSYEQYF.

The rearrangement uses TRBV6-5 and TRBJ1-6, with 7 bases matching TRBD1. Germline V gene lookup returns CDR1 MNHEY and CDR2 SVGAGI. The junction had 7 bases not matched to a gene; V was cut back by 6 bases and J by 5 bases. The CDR3 contains 15 residues. The CDR3: CASRKQGSNNSPLHF. In DNA form, the CDR3 reads TGTGCCAGCAGAAAACAGGGGAGCAATAATTCACCCCTCCACTTT.